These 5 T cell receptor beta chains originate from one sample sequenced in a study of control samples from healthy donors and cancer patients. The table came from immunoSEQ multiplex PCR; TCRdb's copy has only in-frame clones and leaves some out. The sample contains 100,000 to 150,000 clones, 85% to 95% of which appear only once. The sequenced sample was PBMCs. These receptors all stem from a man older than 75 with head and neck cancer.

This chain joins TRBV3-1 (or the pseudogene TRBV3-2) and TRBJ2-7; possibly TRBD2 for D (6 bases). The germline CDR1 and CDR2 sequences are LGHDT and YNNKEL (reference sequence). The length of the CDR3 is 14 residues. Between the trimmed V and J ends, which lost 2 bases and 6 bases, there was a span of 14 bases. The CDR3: CASSQRILAREQYF. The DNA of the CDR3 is TGTGCCAGCAGCCAACGTATACTAGCTCGCGAGCAGTACTTC.

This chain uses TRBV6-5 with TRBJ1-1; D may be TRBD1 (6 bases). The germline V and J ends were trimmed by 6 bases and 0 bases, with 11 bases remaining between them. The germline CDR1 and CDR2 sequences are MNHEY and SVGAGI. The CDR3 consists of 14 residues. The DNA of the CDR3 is TGTGCCAGCAGATGGGACAATCTGAACACTGAAGCTTTCTTT. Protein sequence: CASRWDNLNTEAFF.

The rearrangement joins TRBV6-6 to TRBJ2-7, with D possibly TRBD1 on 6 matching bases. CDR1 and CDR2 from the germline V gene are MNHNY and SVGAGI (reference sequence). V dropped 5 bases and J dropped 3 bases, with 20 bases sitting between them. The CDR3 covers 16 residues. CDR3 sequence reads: CASSPITGTSHYEQYF. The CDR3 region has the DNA TGTGCCAGCAGTCCTATCACAGGGACCTCTCACTACGAGCAGTACTTC.

CDR3 sequence: CASSDAGYEQYF. CDR3 bases: TGTGCCAGCAGTGACGCAGGGTACGAGCAGTACTTC. The chain has TRBV2 and TRBJ2-7, with TRBD1 as a possible D gene (5 bases). The V and J ends lost 3 bases and 4 bases respectively, with 7 bases between them. The CDR3 contains 12 residues. In germline, CDR1 is SNHLY, CDR2 FYNNEI. The full variable domain, completed using reference TRBV2 and TRBJ2-7, is EPEVTQTPSHQVTQMGQEVILRCVPISNHLYFYWYRQILGQKVEFLVSFYNNEISEKSEIFDDQFSVERPDGSNFTLKIRSTKLEDSAMYFCASSDAGYEQYFGPGTRLTVT.

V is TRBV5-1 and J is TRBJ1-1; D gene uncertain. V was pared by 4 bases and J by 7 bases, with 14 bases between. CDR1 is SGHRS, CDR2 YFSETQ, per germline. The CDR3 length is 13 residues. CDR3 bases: TGCGCCAGCAGCCCGCAGGATGCGGGTGAAGCTTTCTTT. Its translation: CASSPQDAGEAFF.